This T cell receptor (beta chain) was captured by sequencing in a study of blood T cell repertoires in COVID-19. Across the study: From the United States, Italy and Spain came samples of acute and convalescent COVID-19.

This clone was counted a few times. Per the study methods: For nucleated cells, counts were estimated from reference gene primer amplification. The assay was immunoSEQ multiplex PCR, and TCRdb's table has in-frame clones only and misses some. V and J calls and clone size are copied from that table; D and trimming were computed from the DNA. The sample has some 200,000 clones; 90% to 95% are singletons. The CDR3 consists of 12 residues. Germline lookup yields CDR1 MDHEN and CDR2 SYDVKM. Trimming took off 4 bases at V and 7 bases at J, with 10 bases between the two ends. The chain is built from TRBV28 and TRBJ1-1; the D gene is possibly TRBD1 (6 bases). Sequencing input: peripheral blood. This TCR came from a man between 25 and 39 years old with acute or convalescent COVID-19. CDR3 coding DNA: TGTGCCAGCAGTTCACAGGGTTTTGAAGCTTTCTTT. As protein: CASSSQGFEAFF.